The 13 T cell receptor beta chains presented below share a single source sample, sequenced in a study of blood T cell repertoires in COVID-19. Clones were read by immunoSEQ multiplex PCR, and TCRdb kept only the in-frame ones, dropping some. The sample holds 45,000 or so clones, approximately 85% seen once. Sequenced sample: peripheral blood. All receptors derive from a woman over 75 with acute or convalescent COVID-19.

The chain has TRBV18 and TRBJ1-2, with no clear D. Germline CDR1 reads KGHSH; CDR2 reads LQKENI. The CDR3 has 13 amino acids. V lost 0 bases, J lost 6 bases, and 8 bases lay in between. This chain's CDR3 is CASSPPGPNGYTF. The CDR3, as DNA: TGTGCCAGCTCACCACCCGGTCCGAATGGCTACACCTTC.

V usage is TRBV20-1 and J usage is TRBJ2-1, with a tentative D call TRBD2 (6 bases). V lost 3 bases and J 4 bases, leaving 16 bases between the germline ends. This CDR3 spans 15 amino acids. Germline V gives CDR1 DFQATT, CDR2 SNEGSKA (reference sequence). Here the CDR3 reads CSASRGSGRYNEQFF. The DNA of the CDR3 is TGCAGTGCTAGTAGGGGCAGCGGGCGTTACAATGAGCAGTTCTTC.

The chain couples TRBV2 to TRBJ1-2; 9 bases match TRBD1. The CDR3 is made up of 15 amino acids. Germline V gene sequence: CDR1 SNHLY, CDR2 FYNNEI. V dropped 4 bases and J dropped 7; count of bases not matched to a gene: 10. The CDR3 coding sequence is TGTGCCAGCAGTGGGGCCGGGACAGGGATCAGTGGCTACACCTTC. Translating it yields CASSGAGTGISGYTF.

The chain recombines TRBV3-1 (or the pseudogene TRBV3-2) with TRBJ2-7; D possibly corresponds to TRBD1 (5 bases). Trimming took 4 bases from V and 3 from J, leaving 16 bases between them. The CDR3 is 15 residues long. Germline loops: CDR1 LGHDT, CDR2 YNNKEL (reference sequence). CDR3 protein: CASSLDRTPIYEQYF. CDR3 coding DNA: TGTGCCAGCAGCCTCGACAGAACACCGATCTACGAGCAGTACTTC.

The CDR3 DNA reads as TGTGCCAGCTCACACGGGACTAGACCCTACGAGCAGTACTTC. This encodes CASSHGTRPYEQYF. The chain links TRBV28 to TRBJ2-7; TRBD2 agrees at 8 bases. Germline loops: CDR1 MDHEN, CDR2 SYDVKM. With V trimmed by 8 bases and J by 2 bases, 8 bases remained unmatched. The CDR3 totals 14 residues.

The chain has TRBV12-3 or TRBV12-4 and TRBJ1-2; D possibly corresponds to TRBD1 (5 bases). The CDR3 covers 13 residues. The V end was cut by 5 bases, the J end by 6 bases, with 13 bases between. The CDR3 coding sequence is TGTGCCAGCAGTCTTACAGGACACAATGGCTACACCTTC. It translates to CASSLTGHNGYTF.

Regarding this clone: A junction end diverges from the germline sequence, so it may reflect a read error. Here the CDR3 DNA reads TGTGCCAGTAATATAGGTGAGGTGAACACTGAAGCTTTCTTT. The encoded protein is CASNIGEVNTEAFF. The chain joins TRBV19 to TRBJ1-1; no reliable D call. The CDR3 length is 14 residues. Germline V gives CDR1 LNHDA, CDR2 SQIVND (reference sequence).

The chain recombines TRBV10-1 with TRBJ2-3; TRBD1 is a possible D gene (6 bases). Trimming took off 10 bases at V and 4 bases at J, with 15 bases between the two ends. CDR1 WNHNN and CDR2 SYGVQD come from the germline V gene (reference sequence). The CDR3 is 13 amino acids. The CDR3 DNA reads TGCGCCACCGGGACACAAATCCCAGATACGCAGTATTTT. Residues: CATGTQIPDTQYF.

V is TRBV7-2 and J is TRBJ2-1; TRBD2 aligns across 8 bases. This CDR3 is built from 16 residues. The junction had 3 bases not matched to a gene; V was cut back by 1 base and J by 1 base. Germline V gene data show CDR1 as SGHTA and CDR2 as FQGNSA. CDR3 loop: CASSLDTGGSYNEQFF. DNA of the CDR3: TGTGCCAGCAGCTTAGACACGGGAGGGTCCTACAATGAGCAGTTCTTC.

The rearrangement joins TRBV20-1 to TRBJ2-1, with D unresolved. The CDR3 length is 15 residues. Germline V gives CDR1 DFQATT, CDR2 SNEGSKA (reference sequence). V was pared by 5 bases and J by 0 bases, with 14 bases between. CDR3 coding DNA: TGCAGTGCTGGTGGAGTTCTTGGCTCCTACAATGAGCAGTTCTTC. Translation gives CSAGGVLGSYNEQFF.

This chain links TRBV6-2 or TRBV6-3 with TRBJ1-5; D call uncertain. Per germline, CDR1 MNHEY and CDR2 SVGEGT. The CDR3 extends over 18 amino acids. V was shortened by 2 bases and J by 2 bases, with 19 bases between the two germline ends. CDR3 residues: CASSYIRGQPNGNQPQHF. The CDR3 nucleotides read TGTGCCAGCAGTTACATTCGTGGCCAACCCAATGGCAATCAGCCCCAGCATTTT.

This clone was recorded once. In DNA, the CDR3 is TGTGCCAGCAGCTCACTCCAGGGTCCCCAAGAGACCCAGTACTTC. Residues: CASSSLQGPQETQYF. The chain employs TRBV7-9 and TRBJ2-5; weak D call: TRBD1 (5 bases). Germline loops: CDR1 SEHNR, CDR2 FQNEAQ (reference sequence). Trimming took off 4 bases at V and 1 base at J, with 13 bases between the two ends. The CDR3 has 15 amino acids.

V and J are TRBV25-1 and TRBJ1-4; 8 bases match TRBD1. V gave up 6 bases and J gave up 0 bases; unmatched junction bases: 9. CDR1 and CDR2 (germline): MGHDK, SYGVNS. The length of the CDR3 is 17 residues. The CDR3 region has the DNA TGTGCCAGCAGGATGCCAGGACAGGGATCAACTAATGAAAAACTGTTTTTT. Its protein is CASRMPGQGSTNEKLFF.